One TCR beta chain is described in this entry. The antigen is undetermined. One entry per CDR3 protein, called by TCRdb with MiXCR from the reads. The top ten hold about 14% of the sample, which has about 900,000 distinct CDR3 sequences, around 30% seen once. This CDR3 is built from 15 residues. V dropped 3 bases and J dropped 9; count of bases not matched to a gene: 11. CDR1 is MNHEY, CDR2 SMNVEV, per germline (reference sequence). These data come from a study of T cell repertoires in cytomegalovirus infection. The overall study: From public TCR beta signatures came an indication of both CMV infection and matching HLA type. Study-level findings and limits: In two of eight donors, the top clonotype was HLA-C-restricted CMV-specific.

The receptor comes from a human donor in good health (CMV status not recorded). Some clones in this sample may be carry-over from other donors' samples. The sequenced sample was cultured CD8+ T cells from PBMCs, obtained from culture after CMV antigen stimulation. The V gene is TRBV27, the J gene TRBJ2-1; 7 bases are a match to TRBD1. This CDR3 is CASSLRGRSSGEQFF. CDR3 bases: TGTGCCAGCAGTTTGAGGGGGCGGAGTTCTGGTGAGCAGTTCTTC.